This record concerns one TCR beta chain sequence. What it recognizes is unknown. The entry originates in a study of CD8 T cells in Susac syndrome. Study findings and constraints: The study's TCR sequencing and HLA analysis drew on a certain number of individuals. That number was acknowledged as relatively small.

Patients with stable or active relapsing-remitting disease, all of them treatment-naive, made up the multiple sclerosis controls. When the RNA was reverse transcribed, random hexamers were used with an input of roughly 0.45 to 1 ug. Multiplex immunoSEQ PCR targeted 54 Vbeta and 13 Jbeta TCR beta segments. TCRdb reanalysed the immunoSEQ multiplex PCR reads using MiXCR and keeps one entry per CDR3 protein. The sample holds about 280,000 distinct CDR3 sequences, roughly 81% seen once. The source material was CD8+ T cells from PBMCs. The receptor comes from a human donor with multiple sclerosis.

The CDR3 DNA sequence: TGTGCCAGCAGTTACGTACGGGATAACGAGCAGTACTTC. Translating gives CASSYVRDNEQYF. This rearrangement joins TRBV6-5 to TRBJ2-7; TRBD2 is a possible D gene (5 bases). Germline CDR1 is MNHEY and CDR2 is SVGAGI. V was clipped by 2 bases and J by 5 bases, with 10 bases between them. The CDR3 runs 13 residues.